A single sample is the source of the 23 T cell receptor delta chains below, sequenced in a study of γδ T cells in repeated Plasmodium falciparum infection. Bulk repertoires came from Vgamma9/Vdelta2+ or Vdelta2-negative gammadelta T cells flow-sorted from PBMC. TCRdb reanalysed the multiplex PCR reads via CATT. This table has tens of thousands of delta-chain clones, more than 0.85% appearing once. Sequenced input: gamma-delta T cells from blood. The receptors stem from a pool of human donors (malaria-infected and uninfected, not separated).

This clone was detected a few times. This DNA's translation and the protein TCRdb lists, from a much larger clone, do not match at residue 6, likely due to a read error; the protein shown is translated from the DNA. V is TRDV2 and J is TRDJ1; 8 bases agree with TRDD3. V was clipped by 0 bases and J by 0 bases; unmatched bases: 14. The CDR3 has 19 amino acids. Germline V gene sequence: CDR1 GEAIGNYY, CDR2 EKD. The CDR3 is CACDTNVVGDPPYTDKLIF. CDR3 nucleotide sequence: TGTGCCTGTGACACCAATGTGGTGGGGGATCCCCCGTACACCGATAAACTCATCTTT.

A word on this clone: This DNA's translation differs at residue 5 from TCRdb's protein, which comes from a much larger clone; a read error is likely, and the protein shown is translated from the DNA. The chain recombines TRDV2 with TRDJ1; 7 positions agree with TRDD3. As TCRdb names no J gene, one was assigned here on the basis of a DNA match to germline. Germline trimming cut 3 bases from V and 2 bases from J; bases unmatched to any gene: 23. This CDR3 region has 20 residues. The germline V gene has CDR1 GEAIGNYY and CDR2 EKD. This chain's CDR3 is CACDAAILTGELGRTDKLIF. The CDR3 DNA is TGTGCCTGTGACGCCGCCATCCTTACTGGGGAATTGGGTCGGACCGATAAACTCATCTTT.

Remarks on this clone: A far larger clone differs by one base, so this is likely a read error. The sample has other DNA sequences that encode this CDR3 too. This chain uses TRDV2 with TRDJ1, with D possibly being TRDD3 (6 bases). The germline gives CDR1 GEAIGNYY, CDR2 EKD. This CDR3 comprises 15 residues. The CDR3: CACDTLGVDTDKLIF. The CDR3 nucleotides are TGTGCCTGTGACACCTTGGGAGTGGATACCGATAAACTCATCTTC.

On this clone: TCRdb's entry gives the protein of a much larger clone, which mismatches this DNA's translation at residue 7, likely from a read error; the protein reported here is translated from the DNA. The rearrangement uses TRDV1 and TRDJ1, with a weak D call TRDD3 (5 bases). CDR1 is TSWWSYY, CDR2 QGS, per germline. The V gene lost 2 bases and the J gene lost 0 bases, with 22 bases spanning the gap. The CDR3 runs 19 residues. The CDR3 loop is CALGESHVEYAWYTDKLIF. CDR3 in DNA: TGTGCTCTTGGGGAATCCCACGTGGAATACGCTTGGTACACCGATAAACTCATCTTT.

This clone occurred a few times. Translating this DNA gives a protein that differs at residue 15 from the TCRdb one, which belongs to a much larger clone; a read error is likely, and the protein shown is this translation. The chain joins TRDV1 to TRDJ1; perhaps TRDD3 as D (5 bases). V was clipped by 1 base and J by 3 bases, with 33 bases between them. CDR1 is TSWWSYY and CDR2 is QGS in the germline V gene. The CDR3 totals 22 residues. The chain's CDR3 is CALGEQSRWLGSYWRLPDKLIF. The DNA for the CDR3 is TGTGCTCTTGGGGAACAAAGTCGATGGTTGGGTTCATACTGGAGATTACCCGATAAACTCATCTTT.

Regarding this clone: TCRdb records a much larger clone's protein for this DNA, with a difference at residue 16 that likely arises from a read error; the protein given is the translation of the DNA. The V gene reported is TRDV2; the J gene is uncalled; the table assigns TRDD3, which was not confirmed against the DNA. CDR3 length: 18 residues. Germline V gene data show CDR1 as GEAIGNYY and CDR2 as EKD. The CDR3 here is CACDTGGYGSWDTRQVFF. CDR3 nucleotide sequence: TGTGCCTGTGACACCGGGGGATATGGATCCTGGGACACCCGACAGGTGTTTTTC.

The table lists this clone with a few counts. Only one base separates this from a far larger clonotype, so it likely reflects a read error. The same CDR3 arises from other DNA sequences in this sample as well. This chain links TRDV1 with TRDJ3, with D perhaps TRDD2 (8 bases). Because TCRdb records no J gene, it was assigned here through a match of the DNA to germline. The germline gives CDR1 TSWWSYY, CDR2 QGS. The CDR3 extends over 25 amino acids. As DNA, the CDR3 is TGCGCTCTTGGGGGAGCGCTCGCCTTCCTATACCAGCACCGGGTCGACTCCTGGGACACCCGACAGATGTTTTTC. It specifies CALGGALAFLYQHRVDSWDTRQMFF.

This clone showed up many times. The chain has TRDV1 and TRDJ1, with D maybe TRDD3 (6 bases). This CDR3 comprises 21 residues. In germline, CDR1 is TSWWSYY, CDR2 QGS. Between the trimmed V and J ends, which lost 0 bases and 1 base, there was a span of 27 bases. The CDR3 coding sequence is TGTGCTCTTGGGGAACTAAGGCACTACTTCGGATACCTGAGGCCCACCGATAAACTCATCTTT. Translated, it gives CALGELRHYFGYLRPTDKLIF.

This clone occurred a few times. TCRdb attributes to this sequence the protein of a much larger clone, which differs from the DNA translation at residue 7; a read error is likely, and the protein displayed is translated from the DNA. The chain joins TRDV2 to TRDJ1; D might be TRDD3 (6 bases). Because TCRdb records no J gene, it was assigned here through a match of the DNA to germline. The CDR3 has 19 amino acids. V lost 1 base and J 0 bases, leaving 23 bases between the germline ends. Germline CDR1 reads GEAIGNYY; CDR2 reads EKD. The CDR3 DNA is TGTGCCTGTGACACGGGAACCTACACTGGGCTACTTTACACCGATAAACTCATCTTT. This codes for CACDTGTYTGLLYTDKLIF.

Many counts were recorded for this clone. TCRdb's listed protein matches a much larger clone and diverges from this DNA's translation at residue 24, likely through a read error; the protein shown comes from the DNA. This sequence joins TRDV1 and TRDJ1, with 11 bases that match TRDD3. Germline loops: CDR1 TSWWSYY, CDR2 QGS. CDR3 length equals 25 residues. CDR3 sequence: CALGDHWPSRRNSGGYKWYTDKLTF. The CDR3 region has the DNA TGTGCTCTTGGGGACCACTGGCCTTCCAGACGCAACTCTGGGGGATACAAGTGGTACACCGATAAACTCACCTTT.

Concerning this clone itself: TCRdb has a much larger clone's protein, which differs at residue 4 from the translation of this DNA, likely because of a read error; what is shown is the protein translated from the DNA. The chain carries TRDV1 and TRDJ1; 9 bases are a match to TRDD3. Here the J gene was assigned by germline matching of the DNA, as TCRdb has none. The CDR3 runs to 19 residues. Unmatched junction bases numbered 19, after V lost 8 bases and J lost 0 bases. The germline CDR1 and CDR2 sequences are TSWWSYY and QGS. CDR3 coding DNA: TGTGCTCTTAGGAATTCTGGGTACTGGGGGACAGAATACACCGATAAACTCATCTTT. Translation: CALRNSGYWGTEYTDKLIF.

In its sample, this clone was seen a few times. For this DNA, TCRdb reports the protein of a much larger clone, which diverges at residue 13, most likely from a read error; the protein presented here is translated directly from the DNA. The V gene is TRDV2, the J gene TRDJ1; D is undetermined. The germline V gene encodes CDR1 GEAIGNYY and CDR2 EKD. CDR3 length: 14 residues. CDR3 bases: TGTGCCTGTGACACCATATCTTTTCCCGATAAACTCACCTTT. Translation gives CACDTISFPDKLTF.

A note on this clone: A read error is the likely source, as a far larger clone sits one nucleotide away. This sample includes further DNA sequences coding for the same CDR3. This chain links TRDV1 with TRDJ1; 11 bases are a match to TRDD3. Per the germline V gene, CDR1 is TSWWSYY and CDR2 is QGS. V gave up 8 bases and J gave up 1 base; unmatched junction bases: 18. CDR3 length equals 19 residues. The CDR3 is CALSLRPSYWGIGTDKLIF. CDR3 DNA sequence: TGTGCTCTTTCCCTGCGGCCCTCTTACTGGGGGATAGGCACCGATAAACTCATCTTT.

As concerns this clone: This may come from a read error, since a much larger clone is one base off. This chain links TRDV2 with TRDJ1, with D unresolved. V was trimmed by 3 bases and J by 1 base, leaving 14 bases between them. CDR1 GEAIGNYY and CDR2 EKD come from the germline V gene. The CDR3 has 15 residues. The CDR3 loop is CACDSLLRTTDKLIF. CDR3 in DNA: TGTGCCTGTGACTCACTCTTACGGACCACCGATAAACTCATCTTT.

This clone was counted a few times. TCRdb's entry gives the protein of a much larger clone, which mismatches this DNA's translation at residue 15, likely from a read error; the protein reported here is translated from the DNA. CDR3 loop: CALGELEGPVNVLGGKDTDKLIF. The CDR3 nucleotides are TGTGCTCTTGGGGAATTAGAAGGACCCGTGAACGTACTGGGGGGTAAAGACACCGATAAACTCATCTTT. This chain connects TRDV1 to TRDJ1; TRDD3 matches at 8 bases. TCRdb records no J gene; here it was assigned by comparing the DNA to germline. The germline gives CDR1 TSWWSYY, CDR2 QGS. The V and J ends lost 2 bases and 0 bases, in that order; junction bases with no gene match: 26. The CDR3 length is 23 residues.

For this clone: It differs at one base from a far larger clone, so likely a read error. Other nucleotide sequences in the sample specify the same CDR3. CDR3 coding DNA: TGTGCCCTTGGGGTCCCTGGGGGTGGGGGATACGAGACCGATAAACTCATCTTT. Translating gives CALGVPGGGGYETDKLIF. The genes are TRDV1 and TRDJ1, with 11 bases aligning to TRDD3. The CDR3 loop spans 18 amino acids. The germline gives CDR1 TSWWSYY, CDR2 QGS.

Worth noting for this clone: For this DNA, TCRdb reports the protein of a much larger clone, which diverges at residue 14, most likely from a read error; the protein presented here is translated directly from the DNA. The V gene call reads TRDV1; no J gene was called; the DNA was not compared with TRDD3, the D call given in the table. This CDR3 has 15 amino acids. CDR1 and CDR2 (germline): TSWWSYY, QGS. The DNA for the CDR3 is TGTGCTCTTGGGGCCCCTTTTCGGGCTACGTTTAAACTCACCTTT. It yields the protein CALGAPFRATFKLTF.

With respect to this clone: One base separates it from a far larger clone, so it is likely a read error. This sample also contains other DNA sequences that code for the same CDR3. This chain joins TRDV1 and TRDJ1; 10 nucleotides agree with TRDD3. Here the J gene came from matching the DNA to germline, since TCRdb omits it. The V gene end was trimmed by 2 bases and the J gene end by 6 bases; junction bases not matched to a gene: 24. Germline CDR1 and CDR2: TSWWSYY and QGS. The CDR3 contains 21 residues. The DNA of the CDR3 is TGTGCTCTTGGGGAAAAACGGCGCTGTTCTGGGGGATATGAAGGAACTTATAAACTCATCTTT. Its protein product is CALGEKRRCSGGYEGTYKLIF.

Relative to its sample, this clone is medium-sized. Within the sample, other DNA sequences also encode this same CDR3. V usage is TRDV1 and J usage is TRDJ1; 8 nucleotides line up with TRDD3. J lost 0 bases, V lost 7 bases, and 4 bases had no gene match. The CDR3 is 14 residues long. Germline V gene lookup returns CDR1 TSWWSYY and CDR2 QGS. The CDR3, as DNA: TGTGCTCTTGCGTTTGGGGGATACACCGATAAACTCATCTTT. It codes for CALAFGGYTDKLIF.

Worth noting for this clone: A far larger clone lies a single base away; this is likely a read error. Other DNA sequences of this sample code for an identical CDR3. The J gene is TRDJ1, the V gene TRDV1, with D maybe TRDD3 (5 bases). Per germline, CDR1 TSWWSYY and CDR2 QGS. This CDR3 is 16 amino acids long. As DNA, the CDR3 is TGTGCCCTTGGGGAACGGGCCCGCTCATACGCCGATAAACTCATCTTT. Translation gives CALGERARSYADKLIF.

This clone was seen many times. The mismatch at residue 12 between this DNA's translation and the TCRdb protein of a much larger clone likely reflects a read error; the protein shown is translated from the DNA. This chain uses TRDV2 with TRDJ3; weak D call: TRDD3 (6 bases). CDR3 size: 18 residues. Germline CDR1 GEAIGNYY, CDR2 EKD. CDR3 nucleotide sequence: TGTGCCTGTGTACACCGCGGGACACGCTCCTGGGGCACCCGACAGATGTTTTTC. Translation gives CACVHRGTRSWGTRQMFF.

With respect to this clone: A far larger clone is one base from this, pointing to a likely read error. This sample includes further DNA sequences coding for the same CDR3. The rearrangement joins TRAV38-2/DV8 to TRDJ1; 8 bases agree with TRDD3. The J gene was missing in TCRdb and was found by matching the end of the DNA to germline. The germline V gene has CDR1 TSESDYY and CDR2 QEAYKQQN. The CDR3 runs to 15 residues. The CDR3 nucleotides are TGTGCTTATAGTGCTGGGGGACCGTACACCGACAAACTCATCTTT. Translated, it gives CAYSAGGPYTDKLIF.

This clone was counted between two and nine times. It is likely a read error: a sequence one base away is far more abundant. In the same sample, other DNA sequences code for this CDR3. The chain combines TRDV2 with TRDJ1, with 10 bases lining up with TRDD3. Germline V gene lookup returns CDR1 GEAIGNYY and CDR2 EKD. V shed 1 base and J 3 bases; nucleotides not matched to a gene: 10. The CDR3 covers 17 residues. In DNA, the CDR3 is TGTGCCTGTGACACTGTAGGGGGATACGCGGATCCCGATAAACTCATCTTT. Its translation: CACDTVGGYADPDKLIF.